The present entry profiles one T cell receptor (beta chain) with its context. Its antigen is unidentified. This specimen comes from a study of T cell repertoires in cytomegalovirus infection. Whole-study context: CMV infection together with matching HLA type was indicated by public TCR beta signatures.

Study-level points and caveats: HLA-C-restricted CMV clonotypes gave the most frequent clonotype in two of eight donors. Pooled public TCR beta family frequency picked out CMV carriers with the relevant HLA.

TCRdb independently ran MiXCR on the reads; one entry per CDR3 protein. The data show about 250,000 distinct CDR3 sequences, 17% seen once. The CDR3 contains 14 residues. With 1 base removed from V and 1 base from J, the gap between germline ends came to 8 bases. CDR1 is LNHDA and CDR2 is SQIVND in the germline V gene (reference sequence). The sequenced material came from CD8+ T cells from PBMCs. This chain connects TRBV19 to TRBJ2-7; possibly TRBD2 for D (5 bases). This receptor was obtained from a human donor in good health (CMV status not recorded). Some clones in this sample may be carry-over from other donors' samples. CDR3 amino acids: CASSIGEGSYEQYF. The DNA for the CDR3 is TGTGCCAGTAGTATAGGCGAGGGTTCCTACGAGCAGTACTTC. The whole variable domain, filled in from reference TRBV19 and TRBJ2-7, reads DGGITQSPKYLFRKEGQNVTLSCEQNLNHDAMYWYRQDPGQGLRLIYYSQIVNDFQKGDIAEGYSVSREKKESFPLTVTSAQKNPTAFYLCASSIGEGSYEQYFGPGTRLTVT.